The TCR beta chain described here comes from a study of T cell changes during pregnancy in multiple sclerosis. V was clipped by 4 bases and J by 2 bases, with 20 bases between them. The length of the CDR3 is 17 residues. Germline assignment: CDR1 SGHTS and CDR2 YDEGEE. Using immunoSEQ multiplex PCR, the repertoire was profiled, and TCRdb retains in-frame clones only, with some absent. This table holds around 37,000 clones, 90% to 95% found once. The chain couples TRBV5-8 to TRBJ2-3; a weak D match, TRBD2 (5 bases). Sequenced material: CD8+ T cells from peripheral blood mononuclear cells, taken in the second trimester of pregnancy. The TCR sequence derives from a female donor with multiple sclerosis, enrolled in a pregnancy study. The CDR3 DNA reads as TGTGCCAGCAGCGGGATGTCGAGAGGGATCTTCACAGATACGCAGTATTTT. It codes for CASSGMSRGIFTDTQYF.